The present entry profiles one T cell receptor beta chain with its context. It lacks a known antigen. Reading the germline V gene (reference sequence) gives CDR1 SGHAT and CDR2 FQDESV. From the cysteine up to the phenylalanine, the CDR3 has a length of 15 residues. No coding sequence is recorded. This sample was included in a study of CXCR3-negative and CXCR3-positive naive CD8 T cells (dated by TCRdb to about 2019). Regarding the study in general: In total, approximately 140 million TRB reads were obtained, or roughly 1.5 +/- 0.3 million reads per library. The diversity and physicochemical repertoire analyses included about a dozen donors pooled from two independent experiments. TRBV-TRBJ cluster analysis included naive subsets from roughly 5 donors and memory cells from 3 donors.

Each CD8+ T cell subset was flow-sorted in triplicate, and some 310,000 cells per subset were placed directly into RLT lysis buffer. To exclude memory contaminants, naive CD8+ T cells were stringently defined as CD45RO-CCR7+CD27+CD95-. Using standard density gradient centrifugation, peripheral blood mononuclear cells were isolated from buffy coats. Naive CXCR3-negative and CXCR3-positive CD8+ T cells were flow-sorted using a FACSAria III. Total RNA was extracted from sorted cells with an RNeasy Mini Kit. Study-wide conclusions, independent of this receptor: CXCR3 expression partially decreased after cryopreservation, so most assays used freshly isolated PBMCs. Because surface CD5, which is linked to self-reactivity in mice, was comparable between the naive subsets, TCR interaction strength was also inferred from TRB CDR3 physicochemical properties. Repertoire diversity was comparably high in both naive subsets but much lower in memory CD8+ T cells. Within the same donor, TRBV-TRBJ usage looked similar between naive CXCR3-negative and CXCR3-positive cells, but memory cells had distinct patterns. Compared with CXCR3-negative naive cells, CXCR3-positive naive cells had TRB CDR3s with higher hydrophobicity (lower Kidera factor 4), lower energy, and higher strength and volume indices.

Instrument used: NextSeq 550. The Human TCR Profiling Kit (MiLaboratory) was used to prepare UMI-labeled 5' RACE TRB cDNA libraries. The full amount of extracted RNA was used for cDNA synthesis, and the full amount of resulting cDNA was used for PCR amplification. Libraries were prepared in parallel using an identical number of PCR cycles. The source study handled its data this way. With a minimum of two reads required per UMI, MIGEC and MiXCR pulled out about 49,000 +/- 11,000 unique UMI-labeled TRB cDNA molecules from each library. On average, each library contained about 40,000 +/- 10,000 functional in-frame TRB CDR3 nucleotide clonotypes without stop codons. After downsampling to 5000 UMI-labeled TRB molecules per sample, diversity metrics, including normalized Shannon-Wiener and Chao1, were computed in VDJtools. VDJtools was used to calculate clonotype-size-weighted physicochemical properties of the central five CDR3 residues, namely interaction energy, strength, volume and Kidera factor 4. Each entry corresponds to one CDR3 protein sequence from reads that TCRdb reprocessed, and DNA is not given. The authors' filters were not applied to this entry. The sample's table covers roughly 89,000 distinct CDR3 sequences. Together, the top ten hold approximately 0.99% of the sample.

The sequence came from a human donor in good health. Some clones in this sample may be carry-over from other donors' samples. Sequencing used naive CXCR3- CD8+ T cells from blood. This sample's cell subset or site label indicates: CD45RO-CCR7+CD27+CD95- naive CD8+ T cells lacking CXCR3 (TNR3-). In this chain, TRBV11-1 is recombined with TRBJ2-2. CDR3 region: CASSLTYYDAGELFF.